Included here is one T cell receptor beta chain sequence, with context. What it binds is not known. This specimen comes from a study of chemoradiotherapy in HPV16-positive cancers. Study findings and constraints: The functional HPV-specific definition rests on just a couple of HPV16-positive patients.

Data came from immunoSEQ multiplex PCR; TCRdb stores just in-frame clones and leaves some out. Seen here are about 39,000 clones, more than 65% observed once, and the top ten hold 4.5% to 5.5%. This CDR3 contains 13 residues. In germline, CDR1 is SGHNT, CDR2 YENEEA. J was trimmed by 4 bases and V by 5 bases; bases with no gene match: 2. The chain joins TRBV11-3 to TRBJ1-1; 9 positions agree with TRBD1. The sequences come from blood, collected from a patient who underwent chemoradiotherapy. The receptor comes from a human donor with HPV-associated anogenital cancer. The chain's CDR3 is CASSLTGGTEAFF. The CDR3 DNA reads TGTGCCAGCAGCCTGACAGGGGGCACTGAAGCTTTCTTT.